Detailed here is one T cell receptor (beta chain). Its target is unknown. The data belong to a study of cytomegalovirus exposure and HLA in healthy donors. Findings and caveats of the study: Reported performance of the classifier showed diagnosis of cytomegalovirus status with high specificity and sensitivity. The study recorded 164 TCR beta chains that were cytomegalovirus-associated. In a later analysis, first-cohort TCR clusters were found to tend to co-occur in the 120 or so validation repertoires.

The V and J ends lost 4 bases and 4 bases, in that order; junction bases with no gene match: 5. Germline lookup yields CDR1 SGHRS and CDR2 YFSETQ. This CDR3 comprises 14 residues. Method: immunoSEQ multiplex PCR; TCRdb's copy keeps in-frame clones and lacks some. The sample shows a few hundred thousand clones, more than 75% of them seen only once. The approximately 120-subject validation cohort, separate from the approximately 670-subject first cohort, included the donors. The V call is TRBV5-1, the J call TRBJ2-1; 7 nucleotides match TRBD2. The clonotype was recovered from a man younger than 35 in good health and CMV-seropositive. Input material: PBMCs. CDR3 protein: CASSLPGGYNEQFF. The CDR3 bases are TGCGCCAGCAGCCTACCGGGAGGATACAATGAGCAGTTCTTC.